One sample yielded the 18 T cell receptor beta chains listed below, sequenced in a study of patients and donors after allogeneic stem cell transplantation. TCRdb processed the RT-PCR reads anew with MiXCR; each CDR3 protein has one entry. The sample holds about 74,000 distinct CDR3 sequences, roughly 29% seen once. The sequencing sample was made of blood, either unsorted or a sorted T cell fraction (not recorded which). The receptors shown here come from a human donor who was either an allogeneic HSCT recipient or a stem cell or donor lymphocyte infusion donor (not recorded which). It is not recorded whose cells these are; they may come from a transplant donor.

V gene TRBV15 combines with J gene TRBJ1-4; no clear D gene. The CDR3 is 15 amino acids. CDR1 and CDR2 (germline): LNHNV, YYDKDF (reference sequence). Trimming stripped 2 bases from V and 6 bases from J, with 13 bases between. CDR3 nucleotide sequence: TGTGCCACCAGCAGACCAGTGATGCCCTATGAAAAACTGTTTTTT. The encoded protein is CATSRPVMPYEKLFF.

This chain links TRBV20-1 with TRBJ1-4; D is unresolved. Trimming left V 3 bases short and J 8 bases short, with 13 bases between. Germline values: CDR1 DFQATT, CDR2 SNEGSKA (reference sequence). This CDR3 region has 13 residues. The CDR3 loop reads CSASTGFQEKLFF. The DNA for the CDR3 is TGCAGTGCTAGCACCGGGTTCCAGGAAAAACTGTTTTTT.

A few counts support this clonotype. The chain combines TRBV29-1 with TRBJ1-2; D is unresolved. V lost 6 bases and J 2 bases, leaving 7 bases between the germline ends. Germline values: CDR1 SQVTM, CDR2 ANQGSEA. The CDR3 has 11 amino acids. The DNA of the CDR3 is TGCAGCGTGGTAGACAACTATGGCTACACCTTC. It yields the protein CSVVDNYGYTF. Looking up the rest from reference TRBV29-1 and TRBJ1-2 gives the full variable domain: SAVISQKPSRDICQRGTSLTIQCQVDSQVTMMFWYRQQPGQSLTLIATANQGSEATYESGFVIDKFPISRPNLTFSTLTVSNMSPEDSSIYLCSVVDNYGYTFGSGTRLTVV.

The chain has TRBV7-2 and TRBJ2-5, with 8 bases that match TRBD1. Per germline, CDR1 SGHTA and CDR2 FQGNSA. The CDR3 totals 14 residues. The trim removed 5 bases at V and 2 bases at J, leaving 4 bases unmatched. The CDR3 DNA reads TGTGCCAGCAGCCCCCGACAGGGGCAAGAGACCCAGTACTTC. Translating gives CASSPRQGQETQYF.

The chain has TRBV29-1 and TRBJ2-1; 8 bases match TRBD1. Germline CDR1 SQVTM, CDR2 ANQGSEA. The CDR3 covers 15 residues. V lost 2 bases and J lost 4; bases outside the gene matches: 7. This CDR3 reads CSVERGTGDYNEQFF. The DNA of the CDR3 is TGCAGCGTTGAAAGAGGGACAGGAGATTACAATGAGCAGTTCTTC.

At least ten counts were recorded for this clonotype. The chain recombines TRBV7-2 with TRBJ1-5; D is undetermined. Germline-derived CDR1 and CDR2 are SGHTA and FQGNSA. This CDR3 comprises 12 residues. V was trimmed by 5 bases and J by 6 bases, leaving 8 bases between them. CDR3 nucleotides: TGTGCCAGCAGCGACCGACCTCAGCCCCAGCATTTT. Residues: CASSDRPQPQHF.

This rearrangement joins TRBV18 to TRBJ2-7; D may correspond to TRBD1 or TRBD2 (6 bases each). Germline V gene data show CDR1 as KGHSH and CDR2 as LQKENI. There are 13 residues in the CDR3. V was clipped by 4 bases and J by 5 bases, with 12 bases between them. The CDR3 protein is CASSRRGDNEQYF. The CDR3 DNA reads as TGTGCCAGCTCACGGAGGGGGGATAACGAGCAGTACTTC. The full variable domain, in which reference TRBV18 and TRBJ2-7 provide the parts outside the CDR3, is NAGVMQNPRHLVRRRGQEARLRCSPMKGHSHVYWYRQLPEEGLKFMVYLQKENIIDESGMPKERFSAEFPKEGPSILRIQQVVRGDSAAYFCASSRRGDNEQYFGPGTRLTVT.

This clonotype was observed a handful of times. The chain combines TRBV20-1 with TRBJ1-5; 7 bases map to TRBD1. Trimming took 0 bases from V and 4 from J; bases not matched to a gene: 0. Germline CDR1 is DFQATT and CDR2 is SNEGSKA (reference sequence). This CDR3 has 13 residues. The CDR3 DNA sequence: TGCAGTGCTAGAGAACAGGGGAATCAGCCCCAGCATTTT. Its protein is CSAREQGNQPQHF.

This chain uses TRBV6-2 or TRBV6-3 with TRBJ1-2; D not certain. V lost 4 bases to trimming and J lost 4 bases, with 10 bases between them. The CDR3 loop spans 13 amino acids. In germline, CDR1 is MNHEY, CDR2 SVGEGT. The CDR3 region is CASSFGNFYGYTF. Written as DNA, the CDR3 is TGTGCCAGCAGTTTCGGGAACTTCTATGGCTACACCTTC.

The chain carries TRBV18 and TRBJ2-2, with TRBD1 as a possible D gene (5 bases). CDR1 is KGHSH and CDR2 is LQKENI in the germline V gene. The CDR3 covers 15 residues. Trimming took 5 bases from V and 0 from J, leaving 10 bases between them. In DNA, the CDR3 is TGTGCCAGCTCAACGACAGAAACGAACACCGGGGAGCTGTTTTTT. This sequence encodes CASSTTETNTGELFF.

The chain links TRBV19 to TRBJ1-2; possibly TRBD1 for D (5 bases). With 9 bases removed from V and 2 bases from J, the gap between germline ends came to 7 bases. CDR1 and CDR2 (germline): LNHDA, SQIVND (reference sequence). The CDR3 extends over 11 amino acids. The CDR3 loop is CASRENYGYTF. The DNA of the CDR3 is TGTGCCAGCAGGGAGAACTATGGCTACACCTTC.

This clonotype was picked up many times. The J gene is TRBJ2-3, the V gene TRBV12-3 or TRBV12-4; no clear D gene. V lost 4 bases and J lost 5, with 7 bases in between. This CDR3 is 12 amino acids long. Here the CDR3 DNA reads TGTGCCAGCAGTTCCCTAGAAGATACGCAGTATTTT. Its translation is CASSSLEDTQYF.

This chain uses TRBV20-1 with TRBJ1-4, with a weak D call TRBD1 (5 bases). Germline V gene sequence: CDR1 DFQATT, CDR2 SNEGSKA (reference sequence). Trimming removed 6 bases from V and 6 bases from J, with 17 bases in between. CDR3 length equals 14 residues. CDR3 in DNA: TGCAGTGCGGCTAAGTGGGACCTGGATGAAAAACTGTTTTTT. This codes for CSAAKWDLDEKLFF.

This chain joins TRBV4-2 and TRBJ1-2, with D unresolved. This CDR3 is built from 14 residues. CDR1 and CDR2 from the germline V gene are LGHNA and YNFKEQ. Trimming left V 3 bases short and J 2 bases short, with 10 bases between. In nucleotides, the CDR3 is TGTGCCAGCAGCCATCTTAGGCCGAACTATGGCTACACCTTC. It yields the protein CASSHLRPNYGYTF.

The J gene is TRBJ2-2, the V gene TRBV2; D possibly uses TRBD1 or TRBD2 (6 bases each). The CDR3 covers 13 residues. Germline V gives CDR1 SNHLY, CDR2 FYNNEI. Trimming removed 3 bases from V and 6 bases from J, with 8 bases in between. CDR3 sequence reads: CASSDRGAGELFF. DNA for the CDR3: TGTGCCAGCAGTGATAGGGGGGCCGGGGAGCTGTTTTTT.

This clonotype was seen a single time. The gene calls are TRBV27 and TRBJ2-5; weak D call: TRBD2 (5 bases). This CDR3 is built from 12 residues. Germline CDR1 is MNHEY and CDR2 is SMNVEV (reference sequence). The ends were cut back, 2 bases at V and 6 bases at J, with 7 bases in the middle. CDR3: CASSLTGKTQYF. In DNA form, the CDR3 reads TGTGCCAGCAGTTTAACGGGGAAGACCCAGTACTTC.

The rearrangement joins TRBV7-9 to TRBJ2-7; D might be TRBD1 or TRBD2, each matching 5 bases. This CDR3 has 12 residues. Germline V lookup: CDR1 SEHNR, CDR2 FQNEAQ (reference sequence). The V end lost 1 base, the J end lost 11 bases, and 12 bases lay between the germline ends. Here the CDR3 reads CASSLGGAGKYF. The CDR3 coding sequence is TGTGCCAGCAGCTTAGGAGGGGCAGGGAAGTACTTC.

J is TRBJ1-3 and V is TRBV7-2; a weak D match, TRBD1 (5 bases). The CDR3 consists of 14 residues. Trimming cost V 2 bases and J 5 bases, with 10 bases left between them. In germline, CDR1 is SGHTA, CDR2 FQGNSA. The CDR3 sequence: CASSLFHRRNTIYF. CDR3 bases: TGTGCCAGCAGCTTATTCCACAGGCGAAACACCATATATTTT.